The clone carrying this T cell receptor (beta chain) has more than one count but fewer than ten. The data derive from a study of blood T cell repertoires in COVID-19. Across the whole study: The origin of the acute and convalescent COVID-19 samples was the United States, Italy and Spain. PBMCs, B-cell-depleted T cells, or T cells were the source of the cDNA or gDNA that made up the material.

Authors' processing steps: Researchers report that nucleated cell counts were estimated from reference gene primer amplification. The data were produced by immunoSEQ multiplex PCR, yet TCRdb's version contains in-frame clones alone and is incomplete. V and J calls and clone size are copied from that table; D and trimming were computed from the DNA. This table has fewer than 150,000 clones, about four fifths appearing once. V was pared by 1 base and J by 0 bases, with 9 bases between. This CDR3 contains 15 residues. Per the germline V gene, CDR1 is LGHNA and CDR2 is YSLEER. Sequenced input: peripheral blood. The TCR was taken from a man between 65 and 85 years old with acute or convalescent COVID-19. The chain carries TRBV4-3 and TRBJ1-1; D unclear. The DNA for the CDR3 is TGCGCCAGCAGCCAAGCCGTAAGCATGAACACTGAAGCTTTCTTT. This codes for CASSQAVSMNTEAFF.